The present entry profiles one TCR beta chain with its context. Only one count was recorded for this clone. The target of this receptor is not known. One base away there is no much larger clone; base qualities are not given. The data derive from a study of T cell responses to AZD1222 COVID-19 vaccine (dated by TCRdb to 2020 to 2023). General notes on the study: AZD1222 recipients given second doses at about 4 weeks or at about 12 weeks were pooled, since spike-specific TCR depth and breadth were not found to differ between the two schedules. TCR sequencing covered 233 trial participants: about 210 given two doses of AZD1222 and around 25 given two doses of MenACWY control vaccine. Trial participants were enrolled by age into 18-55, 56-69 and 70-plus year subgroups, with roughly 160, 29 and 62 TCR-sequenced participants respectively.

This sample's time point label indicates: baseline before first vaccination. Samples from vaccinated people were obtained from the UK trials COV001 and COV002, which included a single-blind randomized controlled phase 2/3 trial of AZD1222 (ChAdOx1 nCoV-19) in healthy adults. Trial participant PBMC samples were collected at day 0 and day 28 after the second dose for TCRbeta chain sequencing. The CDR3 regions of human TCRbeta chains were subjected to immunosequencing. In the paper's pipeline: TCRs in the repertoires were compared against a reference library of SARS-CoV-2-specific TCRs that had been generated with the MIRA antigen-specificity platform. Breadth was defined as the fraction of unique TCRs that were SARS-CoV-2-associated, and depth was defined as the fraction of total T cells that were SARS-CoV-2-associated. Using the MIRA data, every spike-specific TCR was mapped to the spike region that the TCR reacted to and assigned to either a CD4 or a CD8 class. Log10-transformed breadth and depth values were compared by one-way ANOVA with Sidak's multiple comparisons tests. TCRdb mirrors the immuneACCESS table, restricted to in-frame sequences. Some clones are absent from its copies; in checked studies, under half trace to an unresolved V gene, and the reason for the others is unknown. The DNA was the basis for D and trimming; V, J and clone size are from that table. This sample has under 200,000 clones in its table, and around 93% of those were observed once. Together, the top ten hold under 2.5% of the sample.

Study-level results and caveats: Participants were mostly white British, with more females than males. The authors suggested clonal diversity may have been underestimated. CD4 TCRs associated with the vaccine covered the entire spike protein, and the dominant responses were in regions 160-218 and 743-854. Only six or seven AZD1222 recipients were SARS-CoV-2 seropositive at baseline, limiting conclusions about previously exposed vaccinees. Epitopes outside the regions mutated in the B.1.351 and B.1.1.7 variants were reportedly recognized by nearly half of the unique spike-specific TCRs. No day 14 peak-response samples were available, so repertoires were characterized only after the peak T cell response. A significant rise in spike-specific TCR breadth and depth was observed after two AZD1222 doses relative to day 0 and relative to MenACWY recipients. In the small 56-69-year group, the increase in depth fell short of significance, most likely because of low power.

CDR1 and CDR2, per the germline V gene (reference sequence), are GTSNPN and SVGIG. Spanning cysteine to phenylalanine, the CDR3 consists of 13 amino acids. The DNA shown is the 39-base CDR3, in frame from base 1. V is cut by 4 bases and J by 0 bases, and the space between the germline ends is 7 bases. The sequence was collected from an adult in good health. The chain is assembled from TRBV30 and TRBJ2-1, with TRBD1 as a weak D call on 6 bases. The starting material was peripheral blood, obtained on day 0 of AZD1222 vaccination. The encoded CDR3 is CAWTGDSYNEQFF. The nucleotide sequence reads TGTGCCTGGACAGGGGACTCCTACAATGAGCAGTTCTTC.